This entry lists 14 T cell receptor beta chains sequenced from one sample in a study of STAT5B mutations in CD4+ large granular lymphocyte leukemia. Produced via immunoSEQ multiplex PCR; TCRdb's table is partial and in-frame only. The top ten hold more than 1% of the sample, which has more than 25,000 clones, 60% to 85% seen once. Material: CD4+ T cells from blood buffy coats. The receptors come from a human donor in good health.

The chain joins TRBV19 to TRBJ1-5; the D is unclear. This CDR3 comprises 14 residues. Germline values: CDR1 LNHDA, CDR2 SQIVND (reference sequence). The V gene lost 1 base and the J gene lost 3 bases, with 7 bases spanning the gap. CDR3 sequence (DNA): TGTGCCAGTAGTATAGCGCCCTACAATCAGCCCCAGCATTTT. Translating it yields CASSIAPYNQPQHF.

The rearrangement joins TRBV27 to TRBJ2-3, with D tentatively TRBD1 (5 bases). With 3 bases removed from V and 5 bases from J, the gap between germline ends came to 21 bases. The germline CDR1 and CDR2 sequences are MNHEY and SMNVEV (reference sequence). This CDR3 has 17 amino acids. CDR3 loop: CASSFTGRKPQGDTQYF. CDR3 bases: TGTGCCAGCAGTTTTACGGGCCGGAAGCCCCAGGGAGATACGCAGTATTTT.

The chain joins TRBV19 to TRBJ2-5; D may be TRBD2 (5 bases). The CDR3 is 11 residues long. The V and J ends lost 7 bases and 5 bases respectively, with 8 bases between them. Germline V gives CDR1 LNHDA, CDR2 SQIVND (reference sequence). The CDR3 DNA reads as TGTGCCAGTAAAACGGGGGAGACCCAGTACTTC. Translation gives CASKTGETQYF.

This chain links TRBV7-8 with TRBJ2-1; D may be TRBD2 (6 bases). V gave up 0 bases and J gave up 4 bases, with 7 bases separating them. The CDR3 covers 14 residues. Germline V gene lookup returns CDR1 SGHVS and CDR2 FQNEAQ. CDR3 DNA: TGTGCCAGCAGCTTAGCGGGGAGGTACAATGAGCAGTTCTTC. Its translation is CASSLAGRYNEQFF.

CDR3 sequence: CASSLIPRNYGYTF. CDR3 bases: TGTGCCAGCAGCTTGATACCTCGAAACTATGGCTACACCTTC. This rearrangement joins TRBV5-5 to TRBJ1-2; D not resolved. V lost 1 base to trimming and J lost 2 bases, with 9 bases between them. Germline CDR1 reads SGHKS; CDR2 reads YYEKEE (reference sequence). The CDR3 contains 14 residues.

The chain combines TRBV18 with TRBJ2-1, with 9 bases lining up with TRBD1. CDR1 is KGHSH, CDR2 LQKENI, per germline. This CDR3 has 14 amino acids. After removal of 3 bases from V and 7 bases from J, the junction contained 4 bases not matched to a gene. DNA for the CDR3: TGTGCCAGCTCACCGGGACAGGGTACGAATGAGCAGTTCTTC. Protein product: CASSPGQGTNEQFF.

The chain uses TRBV5-1 and TRBJ1-1; D not resolved. This CDR3 contains 17 residues. The V gene lost 0 bases and the J gene lost 0 bases, with 15 bases spanning the gap. The germline CDR1 and CDR2 sequences are SGHRS and YFSETQ. In nucleotides, the CDR3 is TGCGCCAGCAGCTTGGCCCCCGCCCGCAGCATGAACACTGAAGCTTTCTTT. Amino acids: CASSLAPARSMNTEAFF.

This sequence joins TRBV10-3 and TRBJ2-3, with D possibly matching TRBD1 (5 bases). Germline V gene data show CDR1 as ENHRY and CDR2 as SYGVKD. This CDR3 spans 12 amino acids. Trimming removed 8 bases from V and 1 base from J, with 7 bases in between. CDR3 bases: TGTGCCATCGGGGCCCGCACAGATACGCAGTATTTT. Protein product: CAIGARTDTQYF.

The rearrangement links TRBV4-1 to TRBJ1-1; D might be TRBD1 (5 bases). CDR3 length: 13 amino acids. V lost 3 bases, J lost 3 bases, and 8 bases lay in between. In germline, CDR1 is MGHRA, CDR2 YSYEKL. CDR3 DNA: TGCGCCAGCAGCCATGGGGGGGACACTGAAGCTTTCTTT. Its protein product is CASSHGGDTEAFF.

The chain is built from TRBV7-6 and TRBJ1-1, with D perhaps TRBD1 (5 bases). The germline CDR1 and CDR2 sequences are SGHVS and FNYEAQ. The CDR3 runs 13 residues. The V end lost 4 bases, the J end lost 1 base, and 7 bases lay between the germline ends. CDR3 sequence (DNA): TGTGCCAGCAGCTCCACAGGGAACACTGAAGCTTTCTTT. Translating it yields CASSSTGNTEAFF.

The chain is built from TRBV5-4 and TRBJ2-7; TRBD1 agrees at 9 bases. This CDR3 has 13 amino acids. Trimming cost V 3 bases and J 3 bases; bases outside gene matches: 1. Germline CDR1 is SGHNT and CDR2 is YYREEE (reference sequence). The CDR3 bases are TGTGCCAGCAGCTCGACAGGGGGCTACGAGCAGTACTTC. Translated: CASSSTGGYEQYF.

The genes are TRBV27 and TRBJ2-7; 10 positions match TRBD2. CDR1 is MNHEY and CDR2 is SMNVEV in the germline V gene (reference sequence). This CDR3 contains 16 residues. V lost 0 bases and J lost 2; bases outside the gene matches: 4. The CDR3 nucleotides are TGTGCCAGCAGTTTATCTTGGACTAGCGGAGCCTACGAGCAGTACTTC. This sequence encodes CASSLSWTSGAYEQYF.

This rearrangement joins TRBV6-6 to TRBJ1-5; D might be TRBD1 (5 bases). There are 14 residues in the CDR3. Germline CDR1 reads MNHNY; CDR2 reads SVGAGI (reference sequence). The V end was cut by 2 bases, the J end by 4 bases, with 9 bases between. In DNA, the CDR3 is TGTGCCAGCAGTTACGCAGGGTCGAATCAGCCCCAGCATTTT. Amino acids: CASSYAGSNQPQHF.

The chain carries TRBV28 and TRBJ2-7; TRBD2 might be the D (5 bases). V was trimmed by 6 bases and J by 4 bases, leaving 13 bases between them. Germline V gene data show CDR1 as MDHEN and CDR2 as SYDVKM. The CDR3 extends over 13 amino acids. CDR3 nucleotide sequence: TGTGCCAGCAGCCCCGGAAGGAGGTACGAGCAGTACGTC. This encodes CASSPGRRYEQYV.